A selection of T cell receptor beta chains follows, all from one sample in a study of T cells in lung cancer brain metastases. This table comes from immunoSEQ multiplex PCR, and its TCRdb copy is limited to in-frame clones, with some not included. The profile shows about 6,600 clones, 86% of them singletons. Material: tumor tissue from the primary lung tumor. The receptors here all came from a man aged 45 to 65 with non-small cell lung cancer. Both conserved end residues are part of each CDR3. Fields, in order: CDR3 DNA, CDR3 protein, V gene, J gene, D gene, clone size. The D gene is left open where the match is weak. Not every row has a clone size; where given, it reads once, few, many or a size class.

TGCGCCAGCAGCTTGTACAATGAGCAGTTCTTC	CASSLYNEQFF	TRBV5-1	TRBJ2-1	-	-
TGTGCCAGCAGCCCCACGGGAGGGTTAAACACTGAAGCTTTCTTT	CASSPTGGLNTEAFF	TRBV11-2	TRBJ1-1	-	-
TGTGCCAGTAGTATCACGGGGATAGGTGGGGATACGCAGTATTTT	CASSITGIGGDTQYF	TRBV19	TRBJ2-3	-	-
TGCACCAGCAGCCACACCACTAGCGTCAGCTCCTACGAGCAGTACTTC	CTSSHTTSVSSYEQYF	TRBV1	TRBJ2-7	-	-
TGTGCCAGCAGCCACCGGGACATCAAGACAACTAATGAAAAACTGTTTTTT	CASSHRDIKTTNEKLFF	TRBV7-9	TRBJ1-4	-	-
TGTGCCAGCAGCCAGTACGGACAGGGGCGTGAAAAACTGTTTTTT	CASSQYGQGREKLFF	TRBV14	TRBJ1-4	TRBD1	-
TGTGCCAGCAGCCAAGAGGATAGTGGCTGGGACATTCAGTACTTC	CASSQEDSGWDIQYF	TRBV4-2	TRBJ2-4	-	-
TGTGCCAGTAGTATGCGAGCCCGTCAGGCGAACACTGAAGCTTTCTTT	CASSMRARQANTEAFF	TRBV19	TRBJ1-1	-	-
TGTGCCAGCAGCTACACGGACCCCGGGGAGCTGTTTTTT	CASSYTDPGELFF	TRBV11-2	TRBJ2-2	-	-
TGTGCCTGGAGTCGAGGGGGACGCAATCAGCCCCAGCATTTT	CAWSRGGRNQPQHF	TRBV30	TRBJ1-5	-	-
TGTGCCAGCACTTTGGGGAATACTGAAGCTTTCTTT	CASTLGNTEAFF	TRBV6-1	TRBJ1-1	-	once
TGTGCCAGCAGCGTAGATCCGGGGGCCGCAGAGACCCAGTACTTC	CASSVDPGAAETQYF	TRBV9	TRBJ2-5	-	-
TGTGCCAGCTCACTTACTAGCGGGTTATACAATGAGCAGTTCTTC	CASSLTSGLYNEQFF	TRBV18	TRBJ2-1	TRBD2	-
TGTGCCACCGCCCGGGGGGATTTTTACTATGGCTACACCTTC	CATARGDFYYGYTF	TRBV6-5	TRBJ1-2	-	-
TGTGCCAGCAGTTCAATATCGACGGGGGCTGGAAACACCATATATTTT	CASSSISTGAGNTIYF	TRBV27	TRBJ1-3	-	-
TGCGCCAGCGGAGTTTTCGGGGGCGGCGAGCAGTACTTC	CASGVFGGGEQYF	TRBV5-1	TRBJ2-7	-	-
TGTGCCAGCAGCTTCCGCAACTCCTACGAGCAGTACTTC	CASSFRNSYEQYF	TRBV5-6	TRBJ2-7	-	-
TGTGCCAGCAGTCCCCCAGGGCCTAACTATGGCTACACCTTC	CASSPPGPNYGYTF	TRBV6-4	TRBJ1-2	-	-
TGTGCCAGCAGCTTAAAAGGATTCTCTGGAAACACCATATATTTT	CASSLKGFSGNTIYF	TRBV11-2	TRBJ1-3	-	-
TGTGCCAGCAGTGCCCGGGACAGCTATGGCTACACCTTC	CASSARDSYGYTF	TRBV2	TRBJ1-2	TRBD1	-
TGCGCCAGCAGCTTGGAGGCGACAGGGGGCACACAGCCCCAGCATTTT	CASSLEATGGTQPQHF	TRBV5-1	TRBJ1-5	TRBD1	-
TGCAGCGTCGCGACAGGGGGCACCTATGGCTACACCTTC	CSVATGGTYGYTF	TRBV29-1	TRBJ1-2	TRBD1	once
TGTGTCAGCAGTTCGACTGGGGCCTATGGCTACACCTTC	CVSSSTGAYGYTF	TRBV6-5	TRBJ1-2	-	-
TGTGCCATCAGGGGGGATACGGACACCGGGGAGCTGTTTTTT	CAIRGDTDTGELFF	TRBV10-3	TRBJ2-2	-	-
TGTGCCAGCAGCCGTGGACGGACTATACCCGTTCTCCACTCAGATTCACCCCTCCACTTT	CASSRGRTIPVLHSDSPLHF	TRBV5-5	TRBJ1-6	-	-
TGTGCCAGCAGCCCGAGTGGGACATCCACTACCCTCCACTTT	CASSPSGTSTTLHF	TRBV7-9	TRBJ1-6	-	once
TGTGCCAGCAGTGAGGCATTGAATTCACCCCTCCACTTT	CASSEALNSPLHF	TRBV2	TRBJ1-6	-	few
TGTGCCATCAGCGACCCCCGCGGCCTCCAGGAGACCCAGTACTTC	CAISDPRGLQETQYF	TRBV10-3	TRBJ2-5	-	-
TGTGCCAGCAGCTCAAAAAAAGGGACACTAGAAACGCAGTATTTT	CASSSKKGTLETQYF	TRBV7-9	TRBJ2-3	-	once
TGTGCCAGCAGCAAACCAGACAGGGTTTTGGTCTTC	CASSKPDRVLVF	TRBV5-4	TRBJ2-1	TRBD1	-